The clone carrying this T cell receptor (beta chain) was seen repeatedly, ten times or more. Antigen unknown. In the authors' methods: CDR3 was compared across clinicopathological groups, and the resulting differences were used to build a distant-metastasis classifier for papillary thyroid cancer. TCRdb reanalyzed the PCR reads via MiXCR. These V and J calls originate from TCRdb's pipeline instead of the authors' own analysis. Counted here are 55,000 or so clones, roughly a sixth occurring once; the ten biggest clones make up approximately 3.1%. The data were obtained in a study of metastatic and nonmetastatic thyroid tumors. Overall study: Peripheral blood and tumor or nodule samples from malignant and benign thyroid patients were compared. Study outcomes and limitations: It was reported that TCR beta diversity was significantly higher in malignant thyroid tumors than benign nodules, in blood and tumor.

No treatment of any kind had been given to any patient before thyroid surgery. The sequenced material came from blood. The TCR sequence derives from a female donor with papillary thyroid cancer or a benign thyroid nodule (not recorded which). Some clones in this sample may be carry-over from other donors' samples.

The CDR3 coding sequence is TGTGCCAGCAGTTTTCCGGAAGCCCAAGAGACCCAGTACTTC. This gives the protein CASSFPEAQETQYF. The chain carries TRBV12-3 or TRBV12-4 and TRBJ2-5; the D is unclear. The V gene lost 3 bases and the J gene lost 1 base, with 9 bases spanning the gap. This CDR3 has 14 amino acids.